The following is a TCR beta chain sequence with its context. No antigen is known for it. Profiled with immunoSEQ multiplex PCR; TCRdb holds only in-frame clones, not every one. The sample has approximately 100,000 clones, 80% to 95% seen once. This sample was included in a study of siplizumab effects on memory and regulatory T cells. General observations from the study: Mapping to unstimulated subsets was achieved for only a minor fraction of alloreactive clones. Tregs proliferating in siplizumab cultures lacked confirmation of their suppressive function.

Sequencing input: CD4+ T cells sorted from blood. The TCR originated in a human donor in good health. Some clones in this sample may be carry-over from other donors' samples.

CDR3 amino acids: CASSYSGTGMNTEAFF. Here the CDR3 DNA reads TGTGCCAGCAGTTACTCCGGGACAGGGATGAACACTGAAGCTTTCTTT. The chain employs TRBV6-5 and TRBJ1-1; TRBD1 aligns across 9 bases. The germline CDR1 and CDR2 sequences are MNHEY and SVGAGI. V lost 0 bases and J lost 0; bases outside the gene matches: 2. CDR3 length: 16 amino acids.